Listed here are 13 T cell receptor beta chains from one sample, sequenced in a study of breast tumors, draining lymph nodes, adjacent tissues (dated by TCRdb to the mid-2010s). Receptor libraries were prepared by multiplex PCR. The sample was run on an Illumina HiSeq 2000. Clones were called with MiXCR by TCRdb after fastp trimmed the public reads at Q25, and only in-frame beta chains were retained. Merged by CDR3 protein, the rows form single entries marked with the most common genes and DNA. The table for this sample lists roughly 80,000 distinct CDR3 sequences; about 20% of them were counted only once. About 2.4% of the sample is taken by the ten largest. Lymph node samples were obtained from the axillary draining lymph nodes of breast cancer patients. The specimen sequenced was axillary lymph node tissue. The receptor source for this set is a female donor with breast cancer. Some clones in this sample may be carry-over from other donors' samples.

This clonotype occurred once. Here the CDR3 reads CASSLTSGRATAHEQYF. In DNA, the CDR3 is TGTGCCAGCAGTTTAACCAGCGGGAGGGCTACCGCCCACGAGCAGTACTTC. This chain joins TRBV6-9 and TRBJ2-7, with 10 positions matching TRBD2. The CDR3 sequence is 17 residues long. CDR1 and CDR2 (germline): MNHGY, SVAAGI. With V trimmed by 4 bases and J by 5 bases, 14 bases remained unmatched.

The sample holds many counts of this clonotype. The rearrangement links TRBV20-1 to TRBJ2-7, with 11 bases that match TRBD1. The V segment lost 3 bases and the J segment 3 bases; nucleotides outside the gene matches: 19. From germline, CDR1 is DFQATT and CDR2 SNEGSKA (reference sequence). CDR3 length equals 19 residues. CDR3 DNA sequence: TGCAGTGCTAGCGCGGCGCTACTCCCCGGGACAGGGGGTCTCTACGAGCAGTACTTC. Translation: CSASAALLPGTGGLYEQYF.

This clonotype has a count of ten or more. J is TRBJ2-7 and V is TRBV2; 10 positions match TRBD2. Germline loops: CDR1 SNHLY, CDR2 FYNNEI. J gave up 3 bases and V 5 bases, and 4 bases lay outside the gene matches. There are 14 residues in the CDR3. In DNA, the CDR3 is TGTGCCAGCAGTACGACTAGCGGGCTCTACGAGCAGTACTTC. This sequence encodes CASSTTSGLYEQYF.

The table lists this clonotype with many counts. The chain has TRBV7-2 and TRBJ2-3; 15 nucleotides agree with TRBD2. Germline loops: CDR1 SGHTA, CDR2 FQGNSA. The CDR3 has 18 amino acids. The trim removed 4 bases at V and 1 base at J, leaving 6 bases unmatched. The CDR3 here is CASSSPGTSGRRTDTQYF. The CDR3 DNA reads TGTGCCAGCAGCTCACCCGGGACTAGCGGGAGGCGCACAGATACGCAGTATTTT.

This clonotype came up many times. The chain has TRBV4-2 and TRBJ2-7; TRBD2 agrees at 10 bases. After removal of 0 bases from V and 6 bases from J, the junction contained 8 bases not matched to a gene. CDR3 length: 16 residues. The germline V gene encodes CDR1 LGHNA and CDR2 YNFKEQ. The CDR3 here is CASSQELAGPGREQYF. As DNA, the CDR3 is TGTGCCAGCAGCCAAGAACTAGCGGGACCCGGACGCGAGCAGTACTTC.

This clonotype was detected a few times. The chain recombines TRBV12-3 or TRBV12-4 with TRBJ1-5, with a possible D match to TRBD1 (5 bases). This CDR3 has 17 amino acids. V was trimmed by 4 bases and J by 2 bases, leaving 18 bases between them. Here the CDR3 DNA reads TGTGCCAGCAGTTCGACCTCCGGGGGTCTCCGCAATCAGCCCCAGCATTTT. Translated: CASSSTSGGLRNQPQHF.

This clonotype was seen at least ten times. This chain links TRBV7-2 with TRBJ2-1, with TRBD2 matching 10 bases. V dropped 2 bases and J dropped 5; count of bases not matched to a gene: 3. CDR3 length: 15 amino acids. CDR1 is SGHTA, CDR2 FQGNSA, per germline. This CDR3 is CASSLLAGDNNEQFF. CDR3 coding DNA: TGTGCCAGCAGCTTACTAGCGGGAGACAACAATGAGCAGTTCTTC.

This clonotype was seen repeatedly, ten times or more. CDR3 in DNA: TGTGCCAGCAGTCTCCTACAGGGATTAGTTCATTCACCCCTCCACTTT. Its protein is CASSLLQGLVHSPLHF. The chain employs TRBV12-3 or TRBV12-4 and TRBJ1-6, with a weak D call TRBD1 (6 bases). Trimming took off 5 bases at V and 8 bases at J, with 19 bases between the two ends. This CDR3 has 16 residues.

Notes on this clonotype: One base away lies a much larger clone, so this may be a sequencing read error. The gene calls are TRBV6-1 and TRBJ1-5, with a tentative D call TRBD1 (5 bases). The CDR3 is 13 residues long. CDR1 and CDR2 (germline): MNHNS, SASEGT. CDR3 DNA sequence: TGTGCCAGGAAAGGGCAGGGAGATCAGCCCCAGCGTTTT. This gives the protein CARKGQGDQPQRF.

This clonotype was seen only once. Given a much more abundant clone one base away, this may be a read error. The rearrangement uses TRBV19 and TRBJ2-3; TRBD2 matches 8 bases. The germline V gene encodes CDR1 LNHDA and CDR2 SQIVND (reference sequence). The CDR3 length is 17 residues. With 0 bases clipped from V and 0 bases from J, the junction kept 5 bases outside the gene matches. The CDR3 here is CASSIEGPSGSTDTQYF. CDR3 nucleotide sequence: TGTGCCAGTAGTATAGAGGGGCCTAGCGGGAGCACAGATACGCAGTATTTT.

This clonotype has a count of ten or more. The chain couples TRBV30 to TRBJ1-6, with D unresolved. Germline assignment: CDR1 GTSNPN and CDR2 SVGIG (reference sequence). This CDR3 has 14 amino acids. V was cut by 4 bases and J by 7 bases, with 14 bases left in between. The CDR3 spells CAWTPGPPNSPLHF. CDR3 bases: TGTGCCTGGACCCCTGGACCGCCGAATTCACCCCTCCACTTT.

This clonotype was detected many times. CDR3: CASSPTGGRGNYGYTF. The CDR3 DNA reads TGTGCCAGCAGCCCGACAGGAGGGCGAGGAAACTATGGCTACACCTTC. The chain has TRBV7-9 and TRBJ1-2; D perhaps matches TRBD1 (6 bases). CDR1 is SEHNR, CDR2 FQNEAQ, per germline (reference sequence). The CDR3 runs 16 residues. V lost 5 bases, J lost 2 bases, and 18 bases lay in between.

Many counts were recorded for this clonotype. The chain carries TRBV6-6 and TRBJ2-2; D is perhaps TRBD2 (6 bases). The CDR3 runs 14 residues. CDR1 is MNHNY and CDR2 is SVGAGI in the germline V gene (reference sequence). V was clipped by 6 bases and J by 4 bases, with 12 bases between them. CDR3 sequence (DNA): TGTGCCAGCAGGCGCCTCGGGGGCACCGGGGAGCTGTTTTTT. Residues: CASRRLGGTGELFF.